The sequence of this T cell receptor beta chain was determined in a study of human T cells and chemical hapten exposure. This clonotype was counted between two and nine times. Its matching antigen is unknown. Whole-study results and caveats: Among TCRs, those above 1 in 1000 frequency were unaffected by DPC sensitization.

The authors extracted total RNA from unfractionated whole blood. Library preparation tagged each individual cDNA molecule with a unique molecular identifier. As originally analysed: Samples held a median of 95,638 TCRs, range about 23,224–700,000. One entry per CDR3 protein, called by TCRdb with MiXCR from the 5' RACE reads. TCRdb, not the authors, supplied the V and J calls. The sample contains tens of thousands of distinct CDR3 sequences, 7% to 8% of which appear only once. The CDR3 covers 15 residues. Trimming took 1 base from V and 3 from J, leaving 10 bases between them. The germline V gene has CDR1 LGHNA and CDR2 YSLEER.

The chain links TRBV4-3 to TRBJ1-5; D is possibly TRBD1 (5 bases). This sequence originates from a male donor in good health. In DNA form, the CDR3 reads TGCGCCAGCAGCCAAGCAAGGGGTTACAATCAGCCCCAGCATTTT. It specifies CASSQARGYNQPQHF.